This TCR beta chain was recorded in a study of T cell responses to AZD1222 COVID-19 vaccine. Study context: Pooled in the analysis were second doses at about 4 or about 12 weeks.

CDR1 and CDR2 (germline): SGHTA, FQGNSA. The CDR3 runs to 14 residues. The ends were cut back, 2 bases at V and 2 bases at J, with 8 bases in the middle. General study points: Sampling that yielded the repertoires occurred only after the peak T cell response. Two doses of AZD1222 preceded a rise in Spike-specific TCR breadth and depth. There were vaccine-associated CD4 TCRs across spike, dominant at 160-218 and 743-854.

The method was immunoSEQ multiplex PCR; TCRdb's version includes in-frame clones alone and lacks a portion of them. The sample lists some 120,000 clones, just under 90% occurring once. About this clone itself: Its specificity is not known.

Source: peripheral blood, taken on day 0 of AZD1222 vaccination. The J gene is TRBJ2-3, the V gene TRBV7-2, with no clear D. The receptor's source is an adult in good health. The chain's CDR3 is CASSLSEFTDTQYF. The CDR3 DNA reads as TGTGCCAGCAGCTTAAGCGAGTTCACAGATACGCAGTATTTT.